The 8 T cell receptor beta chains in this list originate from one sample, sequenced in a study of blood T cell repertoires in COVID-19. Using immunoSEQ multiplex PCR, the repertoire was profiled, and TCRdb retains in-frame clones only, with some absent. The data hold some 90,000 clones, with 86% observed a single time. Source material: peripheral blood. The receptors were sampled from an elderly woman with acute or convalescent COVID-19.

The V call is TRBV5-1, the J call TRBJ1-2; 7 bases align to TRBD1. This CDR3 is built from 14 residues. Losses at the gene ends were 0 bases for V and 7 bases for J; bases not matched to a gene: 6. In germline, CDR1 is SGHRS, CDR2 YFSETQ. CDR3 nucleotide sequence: TGCGCCAGCAGCTTGGTTGAGGGGGCGCCTGGCTACACCTTC. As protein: CASSLVEGAPGYTF.

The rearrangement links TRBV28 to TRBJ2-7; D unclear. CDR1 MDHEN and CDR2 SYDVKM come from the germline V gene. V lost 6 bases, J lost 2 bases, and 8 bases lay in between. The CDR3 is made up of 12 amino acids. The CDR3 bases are TGTGCCAGCAGCCTCAGAACCTACGAGCAGTACTTC. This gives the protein CASSLRTYEQYF.

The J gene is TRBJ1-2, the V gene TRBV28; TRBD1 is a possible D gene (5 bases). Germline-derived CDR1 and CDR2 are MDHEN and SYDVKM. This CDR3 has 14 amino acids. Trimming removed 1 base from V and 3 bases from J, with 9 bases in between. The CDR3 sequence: CASSLSGLDYGYTF. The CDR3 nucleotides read TGTGCCAGCAGTTTATCAGGGTTAGACTATGGCTACACCTTC.

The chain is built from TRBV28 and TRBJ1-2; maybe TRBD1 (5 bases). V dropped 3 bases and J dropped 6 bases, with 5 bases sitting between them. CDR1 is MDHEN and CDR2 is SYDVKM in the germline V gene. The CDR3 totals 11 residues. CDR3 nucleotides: TGTGCCAGCAGTTTCAGGGATGGCTACACCTTC. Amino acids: CASSFRDGYTF.

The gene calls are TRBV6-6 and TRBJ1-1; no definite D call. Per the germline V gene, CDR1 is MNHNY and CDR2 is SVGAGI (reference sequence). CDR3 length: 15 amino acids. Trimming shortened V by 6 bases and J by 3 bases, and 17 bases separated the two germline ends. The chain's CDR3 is CASSHGWPEDTEAFF. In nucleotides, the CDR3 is TGTGCCAGCAGCCACGGTTGGCCGGAGGACACTGAAGCTTTCTTT.

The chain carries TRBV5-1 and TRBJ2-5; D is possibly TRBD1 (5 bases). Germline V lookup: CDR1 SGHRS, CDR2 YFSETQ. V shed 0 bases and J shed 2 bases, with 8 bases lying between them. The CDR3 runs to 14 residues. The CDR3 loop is CASSLAGQQETQYF. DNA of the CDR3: TGCGCCAGCAGCTTGGCAGGGCAGCAAGAGACCCAGTACTTC.

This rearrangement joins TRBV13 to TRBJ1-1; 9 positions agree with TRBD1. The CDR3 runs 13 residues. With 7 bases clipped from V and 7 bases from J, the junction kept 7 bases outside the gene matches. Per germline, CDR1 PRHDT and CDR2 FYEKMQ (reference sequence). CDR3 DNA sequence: TGTGCCAGCACCAGGGACAGGGCCGTTGAAGCTTTCTTT. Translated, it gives CASTRDRAVEAFF.

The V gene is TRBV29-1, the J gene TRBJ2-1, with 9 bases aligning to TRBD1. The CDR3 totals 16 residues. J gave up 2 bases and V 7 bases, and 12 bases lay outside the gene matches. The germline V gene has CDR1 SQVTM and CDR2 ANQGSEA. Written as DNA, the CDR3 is TGCAGCGCTACCCGGGACAGGGAAAGGCCCTACAATGAGCAGTTCTTC. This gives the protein CSATRDRERPYNEQFF.